This is a list of T cell receptor beta chains from one sample in a study of T cell changes during pregnancy in multiple sclerosis. The data were produced by immunoSEQ multiplex PCR, yet TCRdb's version contains in-frame clones alone and is incomplete. The table lists 50,000 to 75,000 clones, 91% of them singletons, with 2% to 2.5% in the top ten. The sequencing here drew on peripheral blood, taken in the third trimester of pregnancy. These receptors were obtained from a female donor in good health, enrolled as a control in a pregnancy study. The conserved cysteine and the conserved F or W are not part of the CDR3 here. D genes are given only for firm matches.

J gene | D gene | V gene | CDR3 protein
TRBJ1-1 | NA | TRBV27 | ASSSGNRGTEAF
TRBJ2-7 | TRBD1 | TRBV27 | ASSTRQGAHEQY
TRBJ2-3 | TRBD2 | TRBV9 | ASSSGLAGGRVVDTQY
TRBJ2-7 | TRBD1 | TRBV10-3 | AISESNRGLGEQY
TRBJ2-2 | TRBD2 | TRBV15 | ATSVPGLAGTGELF
TRBJ1-2 | NA | TRBV10-2 | ASSADRNYGYT
TRBJ1-3 | NA | TRBV5-8 | ASSLGWEVGNTIY
TRBJ1-1 | TRBD1 | TRBV5-1 | ASSSDRVSMNTEAF
TRBJ2-1 | TRBD2 | TRBV27 | ASSLSSGGLVEQF
TRBJ1-2 | NA | TRBV11-2 | ASSLTGSRNYGYT
TRBJ2-1 | TRBD2 | TRBV7-9 | ASSSASGGNEQF
TRBJ2-3 | TRBD2 | TRBV27 | ASRTSGLPEY
TRBJ2-1 | NA | TRBV5-3 | ARSFPGKQF
TRBJ2-7 | TRBD1 | TRBV10-2 | ASRSGTGIGEQY
TRBJ2-5 | NA | TRBV30 | AWSAGYQETQY
TRBJ2-3 | NA | TRBV15 | ATSNRGTTDTQY
TRBJ1-1 | TRBD1 | TRBV5-1 | ASSLTGGRVTEAF
TRBJ2-7 | TRBD1 | TRBV5-1 | ASRKAGTGSIYEQY
TRBJ2-6 | TRBD1 | TRBV7-6 | ASSYGTGSSGANVLT
TRBJ2-7 | TRBD1 | TRBV5-1 | ANRNPGGRSYEQY
TRBJ2-7 | NA | TRBV6-1 | ASSEGRTYEQY
TRBJ2-3 | TRBD2 | TRBV6-1 | ASVLEAGMADTQY
TRBJ2-1 | TRBD2 | TRBV19 | ASNRRASGTGGDNEQF
TRBJ2-7 | NA | TRBV30 | ACRNPGMYEQY
TRBJ2-5 | NA | TRBV6-6 | ASRERQETQY
TRBJ2-5 | TRBD2 | TRBV5-1 | ASSFLAGGRSETQY
TRBJ2-7 | TRBD1 | TRBV29-1 | SVEPLDRGRLEQY
TRBJ2-7 | TRBD1 | TRBV27 | ASRPGTGPYEQY
TRBJ2-7 | NA | TRBV28 | ASRDFYEQY
TRBJ2-7 | TRBD2 | TRBV5-1 | ASSPGLAAAPSYEQY
TRBJ2-1 | NA | TRBV5-1 | ASSLVGGGSDNEQF
TRBJ1-5 | NA | TRBV10-3 | AISVSDSNQPQH
TRBJ2-7 | NA | TRBV5-6 | ASSLGGNSYEQY
TRBJ1-3 | NA | TRBV27 | ASSLPQAGNTIY
TRBJ2-3 | TRBD2 | TRBV19 | ASSPPLSGVTNTQY
TRBJ2-7 | TRBD1 | TRBV4-1 | ASSRATGGTYEQY
TRBJ2-1 | NA | TRBV6-6 | ASGEDRNEQF
TRBJ2-7 | NA | TRBV7-9 | ASTPTSSSYEQY
TRBJ1-1 | TRBD1 | TRBV6-6 | ASSYPEGAITEAF
TRBJ2-7 | TRBD2 | TRBV4-1 | ASSHLGGTYEQY
TRBJ2-7 | NA | TRBV16 | ASSPQGGPYEQY
TRBJ1-4 | NA | TRBV6-6 | ASSYSGGVGEKLF
TRBJ2-2 | TRBD2 | TRBV30 | AWSVRRLAGTGELF
TRBJ2-7 | NA | TRBV6-1 | ASSELPSPTYEQY
TRBJ2-1 | TRBD2 | TRBV19 | ASTLAGVGEQF
TRBJ2-2 | TRBD1 | TRBV10-3 | AISRDRGGTGELF
TRBJ1-5 | NA | TRBV28 | ASSFGSAQPQH
TRBJ1-5 | NA | TRBV5-6 | ASSQGGQPQH
TRBJ2-7 | TRBD1 | TRBV19 | ASSITGTGGDEQY
TRBJ2-1 | NA | TRBV6-5 | ASIQGGASNEQF
TRBJ1-2 | TRBD1 | TRBV10-3 | AISERDRDGGYT
TRBJ1-2 | NA | TRBV5-1 | ASSFGGPGGSYNYGYT
TRBJ2-7 | NA | TRBV27 | ASSLFGSRYEQY
TRBJ2-7 | NA | TRBV2 | ASSDGVAYEQY
TRBJ1-1 | NA | TRBV27 | ASSLPPGVNTEAF